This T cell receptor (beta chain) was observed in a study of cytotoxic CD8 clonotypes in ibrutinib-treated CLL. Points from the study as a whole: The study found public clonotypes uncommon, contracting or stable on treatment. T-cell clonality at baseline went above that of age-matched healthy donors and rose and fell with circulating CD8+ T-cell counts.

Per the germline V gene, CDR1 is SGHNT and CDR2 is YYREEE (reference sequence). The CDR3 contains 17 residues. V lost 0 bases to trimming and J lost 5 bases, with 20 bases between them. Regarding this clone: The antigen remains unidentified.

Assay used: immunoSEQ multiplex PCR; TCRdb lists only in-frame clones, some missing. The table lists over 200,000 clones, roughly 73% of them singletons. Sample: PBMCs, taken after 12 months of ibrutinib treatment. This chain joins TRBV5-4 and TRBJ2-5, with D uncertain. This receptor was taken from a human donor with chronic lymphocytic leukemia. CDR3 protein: CASSLADGFALLETQYF. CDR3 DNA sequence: TGTGCCAGCAGCTTGGCCGACGGATTCGCGCTTCTTGAGACCCAGTACTTC.